This passage covers 2 T cell receptor beta chains from one sample sequenced in a study of control samples from healthy donors and cancer patients. Repertoires were generated with immunoSEQ multiplex PCR, while TCRdb's copy carries only in-frame clones and drops some. The sample consists of roughly 120,000 clones, 80% to 90% of them appearing once. The source material was PBMCs. The receptors originated from a woman in her forties or fifties with colorectal cancer.

This chain connects TRBV19 to TRBJ2-1, with D perhaps matching TRBD2 (5 bases). V lost 5 bases and J 4 bases, leaving 15 bases between the germline ends. The germline V gene has CDR1 LNHDA and CDR2 SQIVND (reference sequence). This CDR3 has 15 amino acids. CDR3 bases: TGTGCCAGTAGTCCCTCGGCGGAGGTATACAATGAGCAGTTCTTC. This translates into CASSPSAEVYNEQFF.

The chain links TRBV19 to TRBJ2-5; 7 bases align to TRBD2. There are 17 residues in the CDR3. J gave up 2 bases and V 4 bases, and 13 bases lay outside the gene matches. Germline V gives CDR1 LNHDA, CDR2 SQIVND (reference sequence). CDR3 bases: TGTGCCAGTAGTAACCGACTAGCCCGACTGCTTCAAGAGACCCAGTACTTC. Encoded protein: CASSNRLARLLQETQYF.